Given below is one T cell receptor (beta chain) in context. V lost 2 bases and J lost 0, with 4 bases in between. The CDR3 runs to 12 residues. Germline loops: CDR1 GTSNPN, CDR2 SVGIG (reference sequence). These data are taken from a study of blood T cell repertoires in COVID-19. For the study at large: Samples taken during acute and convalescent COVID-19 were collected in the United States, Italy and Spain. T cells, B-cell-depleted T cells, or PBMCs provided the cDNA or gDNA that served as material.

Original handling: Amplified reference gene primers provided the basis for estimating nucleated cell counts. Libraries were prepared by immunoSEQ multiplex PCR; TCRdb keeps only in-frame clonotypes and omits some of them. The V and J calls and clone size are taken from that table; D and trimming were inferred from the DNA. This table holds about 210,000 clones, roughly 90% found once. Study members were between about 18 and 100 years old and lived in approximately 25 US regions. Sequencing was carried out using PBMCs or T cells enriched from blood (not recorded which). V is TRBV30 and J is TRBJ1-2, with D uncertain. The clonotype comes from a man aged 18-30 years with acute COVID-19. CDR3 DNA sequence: TGTGCCTGGAGTTCAACTAACTATGGCTACACCTTC. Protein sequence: CAWSSTNYGYTF.